This entry lists 30 T cell receptor beta chains sequenced from one sample in a study of circulating and synovial CD4+ cells in juvenile arthritis. Only in-frame clones appear in the TCRdb table, and some are missing; sequencing was by immunoSEQ multiplex PCR. This sample has about 36,000 clones, with around 96% found just once. Sequencing was done on a sample of CD4+ T cells from blood. Receptors were obtained from a human donor with juvenile idiopathic arthritis.

The V and J genes are TRBV5-8 and TRBJ1-2; 10 bases agree with TRBD1. CDR3 length equals 15 residues. Germline V gives CDR1 SGHTS, CDR2 YDEGEE. The V and J ends lost 4 bases and 9 bases, in that order; junction bases with no gene match: 12. The CDR3 loop is CASSRTRTGGSRYTF. The CDR3 DNA reads as TGTGCCAGCAGCCGAACCCGGACAGGGGGGAGTCGCTACACCTTC.

The chain recombines TRBV6-5 with TRBJ1-2; D may be TRBD1 (5 bases). The V end was cut by 8 bases, the J end by 4 bases, with 14 bases between. Germline loops: CDR1 MNHEY, CDR2 SVGAGI. The CDR3 spans 13 residues. CDR3 loop: CASAKDRIYGYTF. The CDR3 coding sequence is TGTGCCAGCGCTAAAGACAGAATCTATGGCTACACCTTC.

The chain employs TRBV27 and TRBJ1-1, with unresolved D. The CDR3 consists of 14 residues. Germline CDR1 and CDR2: MNHEY and SMNVEV (reference sequence). Trimming took 6 bases from V and 0 from J, leaving 11 bases between them. CDR3 sequence reads: CASRSRRVNTEAFF. The CDR3 bases are TGTGCCAGCAGATCGAGGAGAGTGAACACTGAAGCTTTCTTT.

In its sample, this clone was seen once. CDR3 sequence: CASSFGGSTDTQYF. The CDR3, as DNA: TGCGCCAGCAGCTTCGGGGGTTCGACAGATACGCAGTATTTT. The chain carries TRBV5-1 and TRBJ2-3; tentatively, D is TRBD2 (6 bases). V was cut by 2 bases and J by 3 bases, with 10 bases left in between. Germline V CDR1 and CDR2: SGHRS, YFSETQ. This CDR3 has 14 amino acids.

The CDR3 here is CASSAGLGDEKLFF. DNA for the CDR3: TGTGCCAGTAGCGCGGGGCTGGGGGATGAAAAACTGTTTTTT. The chain is built from TRBV19 and TRBJ1-4, with a weak D call TRBD1 (5 bases). The V and J ends lost 6 bases and 6 bases respectively, with 14 bases between them. Germline loops: CDR1 LNHDA, CDR2 SQIVND (reference sequence). The CDR3 sequence is 14 residues long.

The chain is built from TRBV6-5 and TRBJ2-2; D unresolved. The CDR3 has 11 amino acids. Germline lookup yields CDR1 MNHEY and CDR2 SVGAGI. The V gene lost 6 bases and the J gene lost 5 bases, with 4 bases spanning the gap. In DNA form, the CDR3 reads TGTGCCAGCAGCCTAACCGGGGAGCTGTTTTTT. This encodes CASSLTGELFF.

The rearrangement joins TRBV7-8 to TRBJ2-6; 8 bases map to TRBD1. V trimming: 6 bases; J trimming: 4 bases; junction bases outside the gene matches: 5. The CDR3 has 15 residues. CDR1 is SGHVS and CDR2 is FQNEAQ in the germline V gene. CDR3 DNA sequence: TGTGCCAGCAGTTCGGACAGGGCCGGGGCCAACGTCCTGACTTTC. Translation: CASSSDRAGANVLTF.

The chain recombines TRBV6-1 with TRBJ1-5; tentatively, D is TRBD1 (5 bases). The CDR3 contains 15 residues. V shed 3 bases and J shed 5 bases, with 14 bases lying between them. In germline, CDR1 is MNHNS, CDR2 SASEGT. The CDR3 DNA follows: TGTGCCAGCAGTGATATCGGCACAGGTTATCAGCCCCAGCATTTT. Protein product: CASSDIGTGYQPQHF.

The CDR3 DNA is TGTGCCAGTAGTGTCTCGACTATATTAGAGACCCAGTACTTC. This codes for CASSVSTILETQYF. V and J are TRBV19 and TRBJ2-5; D perhaps matches TRBD2 (5 bases). In germline, CDR1 is LNHDA, CDR2 SQIVND (reference sequence). The CDR3 loop spans 14 amino acids. V was shortened by 5 bases and J by 4 bases, with 14 bases between the two germline ends.

The chain links TRBV18 to TRBJ2-3, with D perhaps TRBD2 (5 bases). The CDR3 covers 15 residues. The V and J ends lost 2 bases and 0 bases respectively, with 9 bases between them. Looked up from germline, CDR1 is KGHSH and CDR2 is LQKENI. Here the CDR3 reads CASSPSTGSTDTQYF. In DNA form, the CDR3 reads TGTGCCAGCTCACCATCGACGGGGAGCACAGATACGCAGTATTTT.

This CDR3 is CASSYNSGGFF. The CDR3 region has the DNA TGTGCCAGCAGTTACAACAGCGGAGGGTTCTTT. The V and J genes are TRBV6-6 and TRBJ1-1; the D is unclear. Germline V lookup: CDR1 MNHNY, CDR2 SVGAGI (reference sequence). V shed 2 bases and J shed 14 bases, with 12 bases lying between them. This CDR3 comprises 11 residues.

V usage is TRBV7-9 and J usage is TRBJ1-2; a weak D match, TRBD1 (5 bases). V lost 5 bases, J lost 2 bases, and 12 bases lay in between. Germline-derived CDR1 and CDR2 are SEHNR and FQNEAQ (reference sequence). The CDR3 sequence is 14 residues long. The CDR3 here is CASSRGLENYGYTF. The CDR3 DNA follows: TGTGCCAGCAGCCGGGGACTGGAAAACTATGGCTACACCTTC.

The chain combines TRBV19 with TRBJ1-6, with D tentatively TRBD1 (5 bases). The CDR3 runs 15 residues. Germline loops: CDR1 LNHDA, CDR2 SQIVND (reference sequence). V lost 1 base, J lost 7 bases, and 11 bases lay in between. This chain's CDR3 is CASSIGSGQNSPLHF. CDR3 nucleotide sequence: TGTGCCAGTAGTATAGGGTCAGGGCAGAATTCACCCCTCCACTTT.

The DNA for the CDR3 is TGTGCCAGCAGCCGCGAGTACGAGCAGTACTTC. Protein sequence: CASSREYEQYF. The chain employs TRBV11-2 and TRBJ2-7; no definite D call. CDR1 is SGHAT and CDR2 is FQNNGV in the germline V gene. The germline V and J ends were trimmed by 5 bases and 4 bases, with 6 bases remaining between them. This CDR3 has 11 residues.

The chain recombines TRBV7-9 with TRBJ2-2; D is possibly TRBD1 (6 bases). The CDR3 loop spans 14 amino acids. Trimming pared 3 bases from V and 7 bases from J, leaving 12 bases between. Germline CDR1 and CDR2: SEHNR and FQNEAQ (reference sequence). The CDR3 region has the DNA TGTGCCAGCAGCTTCGGGACACGGGGCGGGGAGCTGTTTTTT. The encoded protein is CASSFGTRGGELFF.

The chain joins TRBV6-5 to TRBJ1-5; 7 nucleotides line up with TRBD1. The ends lost 6 bases at V and 1 base at J; junction bases unmatched: 6. There are 15 residues in the CDR3. Germline assignment: CDR1 MNHEY and CDR2 SVGAGI. The CDR3 coding sequence is TGTGCCAGCAGAGAGACAGGGTTGAGCAATCAGCCCCAGCATTTT. The encoded protein is CASRETGLSNQPQHF.

The J gene is TRBJ2-7, the V gene TRBV5-1, with 7 bases lining up with TRBD1. Per germline, CDR1 SGHRS and CDR2 YFSETQ. This CDR3 contains 12 residues. J gave up 5 bases and V 2 bases, and 1 base lay outside the gene matches. This chain's CDR3 is CASSLQGHEQYF. The CDR3 DNA follows: TGCGCCAGCAGCTTACAGGGGCACGAGCAGTACTTC.

This clone is a singleton in its sample. The rearrangement links TRBV7-3 to TRBJ1-1, with no clear D. CDR1 is SGHTA, CDR2 FQGTGA, per germline. This CDR3 is built from 14 residues. The V and J ends lost 2 bases and 1 base respectively, with 8 bases between them. CDR3 coding DNA: TGTGCCAGCAGCTTAGGCCCAGGGAACACTGAAGCTTTCTTT. It is translated as CASSLGPGNTEAFF.

This CDR3 reads CASSRGGGADTDTQYF. In DNA, the CDR3 is TGTGCCAGCAGCCGTGGCGGGGGGGCCGACACAGATACGCAGTATTTT. The V gene is TRBV11-2, the J gene TRBJ2-3; TRBD2 aligns across 9 bases. CDR1 and CDR2 from the germline V gene are SGHAT and FQNNGV. V lost 5 bases to trimming and J lost 2 bases; unmatched junction nucleotides: 8. The CDR3 contains 16 residues.

The chain combines TRBV7-2 with TRBJ1-5; TRBD1 might be the D (5 bases). Trimming stripped 5 bases from V and 4 bases from J, with 21 bases between. This CDR3 spans 17 amino acids. The germline V gene has CDR1 SGHTA and CDR2 FQGNSA. The CDR3, as DNA: TGTGCCAGCAGCCCCAAGCAGGGAAATTTAGGAAATCAGCCCCAGCATTTT. It is translated as CASSPKQGNLGNQPQHF.

The chain employs TRBV13 and TRBJ1-1; D uncertain. This CDR3 comprises 16 residues. Germline lookup yields CDR1 PRHDT and CDR2 FYEKMQ (reference sequence). Trimming pared 1 base from V and 5 bases from J, leaving 17 bases between. The CDR3 DNA reads as TGTGCCAGCAGCTTAGATACGGGTTTAGCGACGACTGAAGCTTTCTTT. Translation gives CASSLDTGLATTEAFF.

The CDR3 DNA reads as TGCGCCAGCAGCCTGGGACAGGATAATGAAAAACTGTTTTTT. It is translated as CASSLGQDNEKLFF. This chain joins TRBV4-3 and TRBJ1-4; 8 nucleotides line up with TRBD1. V lost 4 bases and J lost 4; bases outside the gene matches: 2. CDR1 is LGHNA, CDR2 YSLEER, per germline. This CDR3 has 14 residues.

This chain uses TRBV5-8 with TRBJ2-3, with D tentatively TRBD1 (5 bases). This CDR3 is built from 16 residues. CDR1 is SGHTS, CDR2 YDEGEE, per germline. Trimming cost V 5 bases and J 4 bases, with 20 bases left between them. The CDR3 coding sequence is TGTGCCAGCAGTCGTTTAGGGGCGCCCAGCGCAGATACGCAGTATTTT. Amino acid sequence: CASSRLGAPSADTQYF.

This rearrangement joins TRBV5-5 to TRBJ2-7, with 9 bases matching TRBD1. The V gene end was trimmed by 4 bases and the J gene end by 1 base; junction bases not matched to a gene: 12. The CDR3 covers 17 residues. Germline CDR1 is SGHKS and CDR2 is YYEKEE (reference sequence). CDR3 nucleotide sequence: TGTGCCAGCAGCCCCGTGACCGGGACAGGGATTTCCTACGAGCAGTACTTC. As protein: CASSPVTGTGISYEQYF.

On this clone: The same CDR3 also results from other DNA sequences found in this sample. J is TRBJ1-6 and V is TRBV7-8; TRBD1 aligns across 7 bases. The germline CDR1 and CDR2 sequences are SGHVS and FQNEAQ. This CDR3 is 15 amino acids long. J gave up 7 bases and V 3 bases, and 6 bases lay outside the gene matches. The CDR3 nucleotides are TGTGCCAGCAGCTTCCGAGAGACAGGGAATTCACCCCTCCACTTT. Its translation: CASSFRETGNSPLHF.

The chain couples TRBV7-8 to TRBJ2-1; 14 bases align to TRBD2. The CDR3 is 20 amino acids. CDR1 SGHVS and CDR2 FQNEAQ come from the germline V gene. The J segment lost 6 bases and the V segment lost 6 bases, leaving 19 bases of the junction unmatched. The CDR3, as DNA: TGTGCCAGCAGTCACCACGGGACTAGCGGGGGCCAATTCCCTCTCAATGAGCAGTTCTTC. Protein product: CASSHHGTSGGQFPLNEQFF.

The chain uses TRBV5-1 and TRBJ2-5, with 8 bases lining up with TRBD1. Germline CDR1 SGHRS, CDR2 YFSETQ. The trim removed 2 bases at V and 5 bases at J, leaving 8 bases unmatched. The CDR3 consists of 15 residues. This chain's CDR3 is CASSLRQGIRETQYF. The CDR3 bases are TGCGCCAGCAGCTTACGACAGGGGATTCGGGAGACCCAGTACTTC.

The chain has TRBV4-3 and TRBJ2-6; a possible D gene is TRBD1 (7 bases). This CDR3 has 19 amino acids. V lost 4 bases and J 0 bases, leaving 19 bases between the germline ends. The germline gives CDR1 LGHNA, CDR2 YSLEER. CDR3 DNA sequence: TGCGCCAGCAGCCCGGAGGGGGCAGGGGTTTTCTCTGGGGCCAACGTCCTGACTTTC. It is translated as CASSPEGAGVFSGANVLTF.

The chain is built from TRBV27 and TRBJ2-3; 9 bases line up with TRBD2. With 2 bases clipped from V and 4 bases from J, the junction kept 13 bases outside the gene matches. The CDR3 totals 18 residues. The germline V gene encodes CDR1 MNHEY and CDR2 SMNVEV (reference sequence). CDR3 in DNA: TGTGCCAGCAGTTTAGTCAACCGGGGACTAGCAGGAGCAGATACGCAGTATTTT. Its protein is CASSLVNRGLAGADTQYF.

The J gene is TRBJ2-7, the V gene TRBV27, with no clear D. Germline CDR1 is MNHEY and CDR2 is SMNVEV (reference sequence). V was clipped by 1 base and J by 2 bases, with 12 bases between them. The CDR3 loop spans 15 amino acids. Here the CDR3 DNA reads TGTGCCAGCAGTTTATGGGCAGTAACAGCCTACGAGCAGTACTTC. Protein product: CASSLWAVTAYEQYF.